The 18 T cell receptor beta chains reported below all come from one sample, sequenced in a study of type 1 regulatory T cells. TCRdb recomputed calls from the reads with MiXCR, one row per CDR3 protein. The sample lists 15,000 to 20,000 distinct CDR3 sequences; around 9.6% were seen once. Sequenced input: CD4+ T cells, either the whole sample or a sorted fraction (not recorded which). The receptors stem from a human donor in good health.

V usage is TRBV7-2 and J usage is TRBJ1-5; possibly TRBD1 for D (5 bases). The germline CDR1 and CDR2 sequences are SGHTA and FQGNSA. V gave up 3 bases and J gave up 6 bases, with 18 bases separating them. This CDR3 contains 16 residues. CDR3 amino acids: CASSFGTHASGQPQHF. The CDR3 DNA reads TGTGCCAGCAGCTTCGGGACCCATGCATCGGGTCAGCCCCAGCATTTT.

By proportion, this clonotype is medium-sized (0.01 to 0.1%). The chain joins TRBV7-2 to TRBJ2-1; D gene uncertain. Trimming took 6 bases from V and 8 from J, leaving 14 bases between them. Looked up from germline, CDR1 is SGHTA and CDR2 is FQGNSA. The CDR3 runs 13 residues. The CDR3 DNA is TGTGCCAGCAGAAGGGCATCAAGCCATGAGCAGTTCTTC. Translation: CASRRASSHEQFF.

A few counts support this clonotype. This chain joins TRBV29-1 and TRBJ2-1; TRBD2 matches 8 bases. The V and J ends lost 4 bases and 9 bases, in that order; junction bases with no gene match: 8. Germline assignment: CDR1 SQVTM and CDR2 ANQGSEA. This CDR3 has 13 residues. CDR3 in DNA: TGCAGCGTTGGAACGGGAGGGGGTGGTGAGCAGTTCTTC. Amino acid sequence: CSVGTGGGGEQFF.

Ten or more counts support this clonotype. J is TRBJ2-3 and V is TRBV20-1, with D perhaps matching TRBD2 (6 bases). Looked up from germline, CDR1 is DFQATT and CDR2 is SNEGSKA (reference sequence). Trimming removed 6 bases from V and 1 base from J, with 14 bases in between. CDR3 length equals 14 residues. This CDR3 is CSARASSGTDTQYF. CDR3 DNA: TGCAGTGCCCGTGCGTCTAGCGGCACAGATACGCAGTATTTT.

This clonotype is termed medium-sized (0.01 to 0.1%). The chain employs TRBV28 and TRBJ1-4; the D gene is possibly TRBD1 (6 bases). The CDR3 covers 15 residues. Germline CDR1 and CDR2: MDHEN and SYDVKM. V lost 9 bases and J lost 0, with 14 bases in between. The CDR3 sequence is CASSGTLTTNEKLFF. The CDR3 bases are TGTGCCAGTTCCGGGACACTGACAACTAATGAAAAACTGTTTTTT.

As DNA, the CDR3 is TGTGCCAGCAGACAGGGAGGTTTTAAAAACATTCAGTACTTC. Translating it yields CASRQGGFKNIQYF. V and J are TRBV2 and TRBJ2-4; D may be TRBD1 or TRBD2 (6 bases each). This CDR3 spans 14 amino acids. Germline CDR1 is SNHLY and CDR2 is FYNNEI. V was shortened by 6 bases and J by 4 bases, with 13 bases between the two germline ends.

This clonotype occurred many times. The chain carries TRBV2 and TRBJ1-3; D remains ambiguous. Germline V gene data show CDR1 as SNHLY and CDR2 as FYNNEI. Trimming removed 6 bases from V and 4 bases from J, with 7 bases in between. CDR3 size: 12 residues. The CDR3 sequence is CASSRNGNTIYF. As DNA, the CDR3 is TGTGCCAGCAGCCGAAACGGAAACACCATATATTTT.

CDR3 DNA: TGTGCCAGCAGCCAGACGTTTTCTAGCGGGAGAAGCGAGCAGTACTTC. It encodes CASSQTFSSGRSEQYF. The chain joins TRBV7-2 to TRBJ2-7, with 10 nucleotides matching TRBD2. Per the germline V gene, CDR1 is SGHTA and CDR2 is FQGNSA. The CDR3 totals 16 residues. The junction had 13 bases not matched to a gene; V was cut back by 5 bases and J by 6 bases.

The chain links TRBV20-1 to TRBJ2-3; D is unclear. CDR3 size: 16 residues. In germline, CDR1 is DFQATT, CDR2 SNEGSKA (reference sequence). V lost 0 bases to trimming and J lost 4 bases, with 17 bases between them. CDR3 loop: CSARDSLAHVADTQYF. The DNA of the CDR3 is TGCAGTGCTAGAGATTCCTTAGCTCACGTGGCAGATACGCAGTATTTT.

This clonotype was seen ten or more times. CDR3 DNA sequence: TGTGCCAGCAGCCAAGCGGTAAATTCTGGAAACACCATATATTTT. Translating gives CASSQAVNSGNTIYF. The V gene is TRBV3-1, the J gene TRBJ1-3, with D hard to call. Looked up from germline, CDR1 is LGHDT and CDR2 is YNNKEL (reference sequence). The CDR3 is made up of 15 amino acids. The V end was cut by 1 base, the J end by 1 base, with 8 bases between.

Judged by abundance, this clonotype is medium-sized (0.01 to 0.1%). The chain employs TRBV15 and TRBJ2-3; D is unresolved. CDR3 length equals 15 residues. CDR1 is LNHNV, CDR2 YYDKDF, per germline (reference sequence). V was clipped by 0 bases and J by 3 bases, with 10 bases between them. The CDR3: CATSRDGSRTDTQYF. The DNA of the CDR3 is TGTGCCACCAGCAGAGATGGCAGTAGAACAGATACGCAGTATTTT.

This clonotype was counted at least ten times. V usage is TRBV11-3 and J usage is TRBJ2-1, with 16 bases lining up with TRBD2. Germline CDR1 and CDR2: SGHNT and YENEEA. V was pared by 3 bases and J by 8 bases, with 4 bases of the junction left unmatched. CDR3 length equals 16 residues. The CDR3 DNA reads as TGTGCCAGCAGCTTGGGGACTAGCGGGAGGGCCCATGAGCAGTTCTTC. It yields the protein CASSLGTSGRAHEQFF.

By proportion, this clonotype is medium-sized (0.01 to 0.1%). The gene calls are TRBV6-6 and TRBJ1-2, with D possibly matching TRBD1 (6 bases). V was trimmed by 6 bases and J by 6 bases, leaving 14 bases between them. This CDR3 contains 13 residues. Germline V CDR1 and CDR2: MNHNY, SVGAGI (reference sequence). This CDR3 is CASSSEGVNGYTF. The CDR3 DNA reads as TGTGCCAGCAGCTCCGAGGGGGTTAATGGCTACACCTTC.

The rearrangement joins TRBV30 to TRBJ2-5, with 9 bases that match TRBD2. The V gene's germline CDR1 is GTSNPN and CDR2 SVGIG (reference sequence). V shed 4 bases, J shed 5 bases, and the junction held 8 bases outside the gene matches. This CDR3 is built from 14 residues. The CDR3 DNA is TGTGCCTGGAAAGTAGCGGGAGCGTCGGAGACCCAGTACTTC. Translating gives CAWKVAGASETQYF.

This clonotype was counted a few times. The CDR3 DNA follows: TGCAGTGCTAGAAACTCTTACGAGCAGTACTTC. Its translation is CSARNSYEQYF. The rearrangement links TRBV20-1 to TRBJ2-7; no clear D gene. This CDR3 comprises 11 residues. Germline V gene sequence: CDR1 DFQATT, CDR2 SNEGSKA (reference sequence). V lost 2 bases, J lost 4 bases, and 6 bases lay in between.

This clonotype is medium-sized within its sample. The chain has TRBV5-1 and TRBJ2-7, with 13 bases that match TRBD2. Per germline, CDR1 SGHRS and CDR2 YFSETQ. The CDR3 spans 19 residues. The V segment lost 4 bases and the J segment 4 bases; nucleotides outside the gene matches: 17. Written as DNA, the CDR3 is TGCGCCAGCAGCCCCCGGAGTAACAAGGGACTAGCGGGAACTTACGAGCAGTACTTC. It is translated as CASSPRSNKGLAGTYEQYF.

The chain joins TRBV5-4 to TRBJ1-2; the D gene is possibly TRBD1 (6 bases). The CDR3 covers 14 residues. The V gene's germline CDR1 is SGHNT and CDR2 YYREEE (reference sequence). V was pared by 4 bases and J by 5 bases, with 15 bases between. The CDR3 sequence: CASSPRTAQYGYTF. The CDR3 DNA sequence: TGTGCCAGCAGCCCGCGGACAGCCCAGTATGGCTACACCTTC.

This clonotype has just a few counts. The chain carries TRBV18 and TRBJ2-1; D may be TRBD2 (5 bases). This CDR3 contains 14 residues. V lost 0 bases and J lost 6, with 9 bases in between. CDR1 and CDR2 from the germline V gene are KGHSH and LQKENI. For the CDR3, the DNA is TGTGCCAGCTCACCACCGACTAAAGCCAATGAGCAGTTCTTC. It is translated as CASSPPTKANEQFF.